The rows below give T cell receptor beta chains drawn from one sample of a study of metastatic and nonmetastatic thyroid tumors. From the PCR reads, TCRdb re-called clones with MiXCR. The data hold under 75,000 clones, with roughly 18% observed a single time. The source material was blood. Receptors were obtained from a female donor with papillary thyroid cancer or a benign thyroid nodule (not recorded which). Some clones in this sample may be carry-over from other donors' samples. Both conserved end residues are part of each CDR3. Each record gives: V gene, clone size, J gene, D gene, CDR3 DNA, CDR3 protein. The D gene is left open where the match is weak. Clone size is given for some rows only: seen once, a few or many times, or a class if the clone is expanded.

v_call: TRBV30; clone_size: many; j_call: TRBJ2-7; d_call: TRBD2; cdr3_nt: TGTGCCTGGAGTGCTTCTATAGCGGGAGATTACGAGCAGTACTTC; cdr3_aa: CAWSASIAGDYEQYF
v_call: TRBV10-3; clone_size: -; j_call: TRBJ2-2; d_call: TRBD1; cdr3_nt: TGTGCCATCAGGGGGACAGCGAACACCGGGGAGCTGTTTTTT; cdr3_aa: CAIRGTANTGELFF
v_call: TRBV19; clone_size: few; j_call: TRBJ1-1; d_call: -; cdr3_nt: TGTGCCAGCCGAGTGGAGGGTTTGACCGAAGCTTTCTTT; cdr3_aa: CASRVEGLTEAFF
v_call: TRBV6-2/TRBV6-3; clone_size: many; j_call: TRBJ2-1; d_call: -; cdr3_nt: TGTGCCACCTCCCCCGTGAATGAGCAGTTCTTC; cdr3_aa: CATSPVNEQFF
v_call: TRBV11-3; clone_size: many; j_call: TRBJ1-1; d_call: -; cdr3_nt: TGTGCCAGCAGCTCTAGCCCAGGAGGAAACACTGAAGCTTTCTTT; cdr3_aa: CASSSSPGGNTEAFF
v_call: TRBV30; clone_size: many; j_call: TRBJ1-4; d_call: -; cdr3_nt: TGTGCCTGGCACGAAGGGTTAGGTAATGAAAAACTGTTTTTT; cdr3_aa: CAWHEGLGNEKLFF
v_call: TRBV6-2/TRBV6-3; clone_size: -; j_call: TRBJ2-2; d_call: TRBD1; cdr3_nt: TGTGCCAGCAGTTACCACGGGACAGGGACACTCGGGGAGCTGTTTTTT; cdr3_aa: CASSYHGTGTLGELFF
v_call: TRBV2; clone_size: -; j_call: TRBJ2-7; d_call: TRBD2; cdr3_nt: TGTGCCAGCAGTCCGGAACCGACTAGCAGGATGAACGAGCAGTACTTC; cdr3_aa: CASSPEPTSRMNEQYF
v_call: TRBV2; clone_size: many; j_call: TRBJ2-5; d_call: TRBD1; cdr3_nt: TGTGCCAGTACTAACAGGGGGCAAGAGACCCAGTACTTC; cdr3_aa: CASTNRGQETQYF
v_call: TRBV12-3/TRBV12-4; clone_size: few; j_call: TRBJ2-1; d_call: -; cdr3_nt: TGTGCCAGCAGAAGCTTAGAGCATGAGCAGTTCTTC; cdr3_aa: CASRSLEHEQFF
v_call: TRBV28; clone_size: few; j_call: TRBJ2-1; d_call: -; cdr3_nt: TGTGCAGTATCTGAGCAGTTCTTC; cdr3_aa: CAVSEQFF
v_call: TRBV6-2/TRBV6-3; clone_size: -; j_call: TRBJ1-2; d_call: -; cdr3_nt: TGTGCCAGCAGGCGCCGAACCAATGAAGTGACAGCAGACTATGGCTACACCTTC; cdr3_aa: CASRRRTNEVTADYGYTF
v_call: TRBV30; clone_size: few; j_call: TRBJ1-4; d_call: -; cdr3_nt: TGTGCCTGGAGGGGAAGTCCGGTTGGCGAAAAACTGTTTTTT; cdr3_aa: CAWRGSPVGEKLFF
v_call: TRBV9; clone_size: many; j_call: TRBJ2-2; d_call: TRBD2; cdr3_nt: TGTGCCAGCAGCGCTAGCGGAGCGAACACCGGGGAGCTGTTTTTT; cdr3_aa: CASSASGANTGELFF
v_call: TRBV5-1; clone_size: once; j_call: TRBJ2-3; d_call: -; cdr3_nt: TGCGCCAGCAGCTTGGGTGGCGCAGATACGCAGTATTTT; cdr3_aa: CASSLGGADTQYF
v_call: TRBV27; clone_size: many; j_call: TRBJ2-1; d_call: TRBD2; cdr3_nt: TGTGCCAGCAAGACCTCCGGGACTAGCGGGTACAATGAGCAGTTCTTC; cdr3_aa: CASKTSGTSGYNEQFF
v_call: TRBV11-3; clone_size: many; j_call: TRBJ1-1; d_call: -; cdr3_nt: TGTGCCAGCAGCTTAGAAGTGAACACTGAAGCTTTCTTT; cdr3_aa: CASSLEVNTEAFF
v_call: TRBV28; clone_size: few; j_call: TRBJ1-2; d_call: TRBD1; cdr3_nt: TGTGCCAGCAGAGTTCACGACAGGGACAACTATGGCTACACCTTC; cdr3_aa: CASRVHDRDNYGYTF
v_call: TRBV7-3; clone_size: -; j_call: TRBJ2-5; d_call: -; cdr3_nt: TGTGCCAGCAGCTTACGAGACCAAGAGACCCAGTACTTC; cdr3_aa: CASSLRDQETQYF
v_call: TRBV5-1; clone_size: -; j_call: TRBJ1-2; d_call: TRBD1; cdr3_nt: TGCGCCAGCAGCTTGGTACCAGGGACAGGGGGCGGTGGCTACACCTTC; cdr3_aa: CASSLVPGTGGGGYTF
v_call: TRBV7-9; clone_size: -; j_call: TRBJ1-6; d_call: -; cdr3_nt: TGTGCCAGCAGCCTGGGGACGGGTCTAAACCTCCACTTT; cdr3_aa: CASSLGTGLNLHF
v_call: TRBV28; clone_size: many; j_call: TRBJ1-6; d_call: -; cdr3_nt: TGTGCCAGCAGTTTAAACGGGCCAGGGGTTAATGATTCACCCCTCCACTTT; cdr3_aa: CASSLNGPGVNDSPLHF
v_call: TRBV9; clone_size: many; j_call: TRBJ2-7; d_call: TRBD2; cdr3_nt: TGTGCCAGCAGCGAAGGGCCTAGCGGTTCCTACGAGCAGTACTTC; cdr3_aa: CASSEGPSGSYEQYF
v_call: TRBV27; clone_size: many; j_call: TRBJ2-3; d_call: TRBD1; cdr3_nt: TGTGCCAGCAGTCCACCAACAGGGGGATTCCCGACGGATACGCAGTATTTT; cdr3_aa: CASSPPTGGFPTDTQYF
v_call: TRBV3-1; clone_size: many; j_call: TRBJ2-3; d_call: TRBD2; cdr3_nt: TGTGCCAGCAGCCCGCTTGGCGGGAGGGCCACAGATACGCAGTATTTT; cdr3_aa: CASSPLGGRATDTQYF
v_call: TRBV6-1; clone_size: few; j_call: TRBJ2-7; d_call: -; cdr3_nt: TGTGCCAGCAGTGGCCCAGGTTCCTACGAGCAGTACTTC; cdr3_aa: CASSGPGSYEQYF
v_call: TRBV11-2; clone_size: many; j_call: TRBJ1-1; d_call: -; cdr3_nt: TGTGCCAGCAGCTTACGCGGGGTTTCGAACACTGAAGCTTTCTTT; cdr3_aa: CASSLRGVSNTEAFF
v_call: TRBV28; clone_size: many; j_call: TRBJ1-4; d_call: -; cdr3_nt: TGTGCCAGCAGTTCCGCGGGGTTAACTAATGAAAAACTGTTTTTT; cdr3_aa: CASSSAGLTNEKLFF
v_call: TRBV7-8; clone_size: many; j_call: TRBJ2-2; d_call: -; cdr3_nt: TGTGCCAGCAGCCGACAGGAAACCGGGGAGCTGTTTTTT; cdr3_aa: CASSRQETGELFF
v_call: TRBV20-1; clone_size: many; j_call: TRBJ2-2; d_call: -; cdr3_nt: TGCAGTGCTAAGACGTCTGGCGGGGAGCTGTTTTTT; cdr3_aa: CSAKTSGGELFF
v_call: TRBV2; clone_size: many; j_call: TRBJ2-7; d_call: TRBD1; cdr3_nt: TGTGCCAGCGGGGGACAGGGAAATTACGAGCAGTACTTC; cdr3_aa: CASGGQGNYEQYF
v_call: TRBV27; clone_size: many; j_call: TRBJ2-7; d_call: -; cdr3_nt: TGTGCCAGCAGTCTGGACGGGGCCTACGAGCAGTACTTC; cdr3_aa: CASSLDGAYEQYF
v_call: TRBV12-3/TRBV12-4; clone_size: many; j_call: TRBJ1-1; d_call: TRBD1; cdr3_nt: TGTGCCAGCAGTTTTATGACAGGGGCTATGAACACTGAAGCTTTCTTT; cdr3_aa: CASSFMTGAMNTEAFF
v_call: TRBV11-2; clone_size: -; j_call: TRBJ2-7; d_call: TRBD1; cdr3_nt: TGTGCCAGCAGCTTAGAAAGGACAGGGGCAGGGGAGCAGTACTTC; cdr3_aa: CASSLERTGAGEQYF
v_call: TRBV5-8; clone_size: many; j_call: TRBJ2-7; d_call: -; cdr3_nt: TGTGCCAGCAGCTTGGTCCCTACAGGGTGGTACGAGCAGTACTTC; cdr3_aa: CASSLVPTGWYEQYF
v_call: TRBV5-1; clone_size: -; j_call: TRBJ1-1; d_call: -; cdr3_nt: TGCGCCAGCAGCCAAGGGGACGGGAACACTGAAGCTTTCTTT; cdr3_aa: CASSQGDGNTEAFF
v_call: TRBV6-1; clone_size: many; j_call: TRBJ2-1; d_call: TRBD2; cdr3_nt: TGTGCCAGCTCGAAGGGGCGGGAGGGTAATGAGCAGTTCTTC; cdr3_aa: CASSKGREGNEQFF
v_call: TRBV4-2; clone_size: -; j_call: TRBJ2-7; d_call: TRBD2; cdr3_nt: TGTGCCAGCAGCCTCCACCGGCCCCGTGGGGCCGGGACTAGCCTTTACGAGCAGTACTTC; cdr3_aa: CASSLHRPRGAGTSLYEQYF
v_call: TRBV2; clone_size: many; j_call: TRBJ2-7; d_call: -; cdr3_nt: TGTGCCAGCAGTGAGTTAGGATACGAGCAGTACTTC; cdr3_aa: CASSELGYEQYF
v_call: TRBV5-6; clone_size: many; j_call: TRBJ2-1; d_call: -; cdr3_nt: TGTGCCAGCAGCTGGACAAACAATGAGCAGTTCTTC; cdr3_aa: CASSWTNNEQFF
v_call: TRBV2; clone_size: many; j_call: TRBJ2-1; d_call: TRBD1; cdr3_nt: TGTGCCAGCAGTGAAACCCATCCGACAGGGAACAATGAGCAGTTCTTC; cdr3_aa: CASSETHPTGNNEQFF